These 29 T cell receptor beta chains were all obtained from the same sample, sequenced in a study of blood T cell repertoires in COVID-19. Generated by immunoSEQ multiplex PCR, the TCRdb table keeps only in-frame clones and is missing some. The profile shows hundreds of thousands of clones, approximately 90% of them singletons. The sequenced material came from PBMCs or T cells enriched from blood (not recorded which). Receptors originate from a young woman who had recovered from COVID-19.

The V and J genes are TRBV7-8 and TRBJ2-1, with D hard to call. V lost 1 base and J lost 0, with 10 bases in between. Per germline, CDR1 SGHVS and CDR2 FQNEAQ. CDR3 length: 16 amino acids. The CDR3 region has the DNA TGTGCCAGCAGCTTAGGGGCCACCCTCTCCTACAATGAGCAGTTCTTC. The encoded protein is CASSLGATLSYNEQFF.

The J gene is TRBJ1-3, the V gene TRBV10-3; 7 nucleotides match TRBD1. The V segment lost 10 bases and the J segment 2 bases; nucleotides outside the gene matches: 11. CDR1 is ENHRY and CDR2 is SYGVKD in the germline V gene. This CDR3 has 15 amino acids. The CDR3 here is CATQRNTGAGNTIYF. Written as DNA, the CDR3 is TGTGCCACCCAAAGAAACACAGGGGCTGGAAACACCATATATTTT.

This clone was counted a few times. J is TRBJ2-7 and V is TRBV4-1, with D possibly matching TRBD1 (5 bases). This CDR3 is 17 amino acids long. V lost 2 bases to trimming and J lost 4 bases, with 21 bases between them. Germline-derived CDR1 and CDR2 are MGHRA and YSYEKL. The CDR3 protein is CASSQPKVAGLKYEQYF. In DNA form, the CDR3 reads TGCGCCAGCAGCCAACCCAAGGTGGCAGGGCTAAAGTACGAGCAGTACTTC.

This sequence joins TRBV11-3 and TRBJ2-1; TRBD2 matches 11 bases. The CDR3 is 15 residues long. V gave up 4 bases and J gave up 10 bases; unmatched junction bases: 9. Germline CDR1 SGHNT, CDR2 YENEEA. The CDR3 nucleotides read TGTGCCAGCAGCTCGGCCGTGGTAGCGGGAGGGGAGCAGTTCTTC. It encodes CASSSAVVAGGEQFF.

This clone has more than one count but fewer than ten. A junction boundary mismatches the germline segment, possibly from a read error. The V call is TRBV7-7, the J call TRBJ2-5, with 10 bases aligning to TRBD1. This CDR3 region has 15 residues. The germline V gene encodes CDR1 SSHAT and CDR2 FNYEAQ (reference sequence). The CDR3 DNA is TGTGCTAGCAGCCGGGGACAGGGGCACGGAGAGACCCAGTACTTC. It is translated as CASSRGQGHGETQYF. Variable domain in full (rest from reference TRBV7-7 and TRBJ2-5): GAGVSQSPRYKVTKRGQDVTLRCDPISSHATLYWYQQALGQGPEFLTYFNYEAQPDKSGLPSDRFSAERPEGSISTLTIQRTEQRDSAMYRCASSRGQGHGETQYFGPGTRLLVL.

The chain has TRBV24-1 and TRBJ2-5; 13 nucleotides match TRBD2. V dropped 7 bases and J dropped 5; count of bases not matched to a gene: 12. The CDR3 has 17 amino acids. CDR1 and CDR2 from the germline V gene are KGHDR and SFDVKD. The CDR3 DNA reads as TGTGCCACCAGCGCTCCGGGACTAGCGGGGTTGGGGGAGACCCAGTACTTC. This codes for CATSAPGLAGLGETQYF.

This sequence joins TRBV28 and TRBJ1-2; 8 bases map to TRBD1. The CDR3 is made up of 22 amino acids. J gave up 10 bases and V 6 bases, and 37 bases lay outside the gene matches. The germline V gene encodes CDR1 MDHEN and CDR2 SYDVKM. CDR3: CASRPPLTQQGAIWFQSDVYTF. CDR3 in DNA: TGTGCCAGCAGACCCCCGCTTACGCAGCAGGGGGCGATTTGGTTCCAGTCTGATGTCTACACCTTC.

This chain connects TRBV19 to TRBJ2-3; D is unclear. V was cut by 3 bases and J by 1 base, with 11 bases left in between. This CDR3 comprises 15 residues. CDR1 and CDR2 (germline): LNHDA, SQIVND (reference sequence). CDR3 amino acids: CASSITATGTDTQYF. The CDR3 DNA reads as TGTGCCAGTAGTATTACAGCTACGGGCACAGATACGCAGTATTTT.

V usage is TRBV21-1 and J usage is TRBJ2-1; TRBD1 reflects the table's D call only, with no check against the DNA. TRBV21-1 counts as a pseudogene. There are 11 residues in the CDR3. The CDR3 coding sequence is TGTGCCAGCAAGGGGTTGTCGGAGCAGTTCTTC. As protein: CASKGLSEQFF.

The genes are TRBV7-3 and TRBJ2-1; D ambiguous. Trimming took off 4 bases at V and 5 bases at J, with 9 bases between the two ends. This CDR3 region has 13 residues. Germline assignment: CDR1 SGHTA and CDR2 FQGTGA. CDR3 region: CASSSYRDNEQFF. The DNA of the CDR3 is TGTGCCAGCAGCTCCTACAGAGACAATGAGCAGTTCTTC.

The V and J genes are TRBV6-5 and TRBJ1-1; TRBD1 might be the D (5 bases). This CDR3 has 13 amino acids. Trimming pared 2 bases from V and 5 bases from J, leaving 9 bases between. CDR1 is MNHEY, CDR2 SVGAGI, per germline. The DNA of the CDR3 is TGTGCCAGCAGTTACCCCAGGGCAACTGAAGCTTTCTTT. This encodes CASSYPRATEAFF.

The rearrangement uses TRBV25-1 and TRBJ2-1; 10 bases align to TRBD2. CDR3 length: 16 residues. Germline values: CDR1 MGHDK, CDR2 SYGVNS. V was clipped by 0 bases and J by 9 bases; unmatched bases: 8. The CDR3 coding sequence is TGTGCCAGCAGTGAATATGGAGCGGGAGGGCCGGGTGAGCAGTTCTTC. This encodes CASSEYGAGGPGEQFF.

The CDR3 sequence is CASSSGTGALYEQFF. The DNA of the CDR3 is TGTGCCAGCAGTTCCGGGACAGGGGCCTTGTATGAGCAGTTCTTC. V gene TRBV28 combines with J gene TRBJ2-1; 10 positions agree with TRBD1. Germline V lookup: CDR1 MDHEN, CDR2 SYDVKM. J gave up 8 bases and V 4 bases, and 8 bases lay outside the gene matches. The CDR3 consists of 15 residues.

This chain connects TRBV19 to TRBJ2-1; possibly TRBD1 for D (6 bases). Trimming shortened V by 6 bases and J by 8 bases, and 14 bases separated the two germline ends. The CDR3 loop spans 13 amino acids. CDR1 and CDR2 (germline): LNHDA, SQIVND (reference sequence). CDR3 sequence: CASSSHTGYEQFF. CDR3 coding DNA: TGTGCCAGTAGCTCGCACACAGGGTATGAGCAGTTCTTC.

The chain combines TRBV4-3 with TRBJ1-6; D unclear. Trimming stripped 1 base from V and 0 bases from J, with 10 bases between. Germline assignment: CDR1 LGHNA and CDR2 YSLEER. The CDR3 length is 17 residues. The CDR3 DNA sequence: TGCGCCAGCAGCCAAGTGCCCGGGAACTCCTATAATTCACCCCTCCACTTT. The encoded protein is CASSQVPGNSYNSPLHF.

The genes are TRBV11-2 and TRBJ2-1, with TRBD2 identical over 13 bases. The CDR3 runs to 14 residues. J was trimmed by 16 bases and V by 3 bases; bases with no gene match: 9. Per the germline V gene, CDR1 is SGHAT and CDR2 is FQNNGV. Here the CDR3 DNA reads TGTGCCAGCAGCTTTTGGACTAGCGGGAGCCGACGATTCTTC. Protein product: CASSFWTSGSRRFF.

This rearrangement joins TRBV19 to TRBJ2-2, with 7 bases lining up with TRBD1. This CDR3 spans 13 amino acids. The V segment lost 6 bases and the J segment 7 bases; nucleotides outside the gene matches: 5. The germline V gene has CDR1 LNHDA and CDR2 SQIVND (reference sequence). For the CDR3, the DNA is TGTGCCAGTAGCCGAGGGGGCGGCGGGGAGCTGTTTTTT. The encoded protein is CASSRGGGGELFF.

The CDR3: CASSFQVRNEKLFF. The CDR3 DNA is TGTGCCAGCAGCTTCCAAGTCAGGAATGAAAAACTGTTTTTT. The chain uses TRBV7-2 and TRBJ1-4; D uncertain. The CDR3 runs 14 residues. V lost 3 bases and J 5 bases, leaving 10 bases between the germline ends. The germline gives CDR1 SGHTA, CDR2 FQGNSA.

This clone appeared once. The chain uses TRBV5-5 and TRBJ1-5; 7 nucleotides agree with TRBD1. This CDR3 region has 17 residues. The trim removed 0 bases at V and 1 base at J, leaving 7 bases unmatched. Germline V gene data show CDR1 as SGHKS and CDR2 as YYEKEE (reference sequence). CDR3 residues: CASSLAQGLGSNQPQHF. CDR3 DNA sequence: TGTGCCAGCAGCTTGGCACAGGGGTTAGGGAGCAATCAGCCCCAGCATTTT.

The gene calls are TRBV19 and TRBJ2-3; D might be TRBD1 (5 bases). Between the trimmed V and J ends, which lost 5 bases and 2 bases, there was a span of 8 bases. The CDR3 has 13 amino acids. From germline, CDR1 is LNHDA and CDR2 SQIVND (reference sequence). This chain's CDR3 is CASSAGNTDTQYF. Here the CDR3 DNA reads TGTGCCAGTAGTGCAGGGAACACAGATACGCAGTATTTT.

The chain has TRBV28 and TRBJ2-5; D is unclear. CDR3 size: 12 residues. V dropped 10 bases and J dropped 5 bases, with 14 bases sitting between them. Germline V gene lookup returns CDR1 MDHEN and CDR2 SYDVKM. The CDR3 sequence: CAISPTWETQYF. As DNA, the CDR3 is TGTGCCATCTCGCCCACTTGGGAGACCCAGTACTTC.

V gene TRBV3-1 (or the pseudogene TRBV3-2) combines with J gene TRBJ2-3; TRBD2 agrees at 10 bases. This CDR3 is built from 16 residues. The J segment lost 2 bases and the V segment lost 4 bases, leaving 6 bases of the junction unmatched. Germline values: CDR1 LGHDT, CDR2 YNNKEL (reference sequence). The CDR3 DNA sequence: TGTGCCAGCAGCCCCACAGCGGGAGGGCCCACAGATACGCAGTATTTT. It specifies CASSPTAGGPTDTQYF.

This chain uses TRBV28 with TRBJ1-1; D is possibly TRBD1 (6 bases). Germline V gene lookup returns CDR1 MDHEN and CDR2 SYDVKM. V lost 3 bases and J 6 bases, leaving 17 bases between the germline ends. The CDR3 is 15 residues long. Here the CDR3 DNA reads TGTGCCAGCAGTTTTAGGACAGCAGGAACGGCTGAAGCTTTCTTT. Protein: CASSFRTAGTAEAFF.

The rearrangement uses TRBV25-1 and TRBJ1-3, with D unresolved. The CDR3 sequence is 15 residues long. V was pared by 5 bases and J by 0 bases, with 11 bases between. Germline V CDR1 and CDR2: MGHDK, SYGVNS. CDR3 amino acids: CASSPRRASGNTIYF. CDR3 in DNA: TGTGCCAGCAGTCCCAGGAGGGCCTCTGGAAACACCATATATTTT.

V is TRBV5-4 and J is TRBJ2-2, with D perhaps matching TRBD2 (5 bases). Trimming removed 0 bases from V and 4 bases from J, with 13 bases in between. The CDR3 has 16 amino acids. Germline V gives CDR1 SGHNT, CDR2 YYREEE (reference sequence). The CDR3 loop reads CASSLAPELVTGELFF. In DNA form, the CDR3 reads TGTGCCAGCAGCTTGGCCCCTGAACTAGTCACCGGGGAGCTGTTTTTT. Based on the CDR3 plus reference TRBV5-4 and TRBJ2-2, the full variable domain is ETGVTQSPTHLIKTRGQQVTLRCSSQSGHNTVSWYQQALGQGPQFIFQYYREEENGRGNFPPRFSGLQFPNYSSELNVNALELDDSALYLCASSLAPELVTGELFFGEGSRLTVL.

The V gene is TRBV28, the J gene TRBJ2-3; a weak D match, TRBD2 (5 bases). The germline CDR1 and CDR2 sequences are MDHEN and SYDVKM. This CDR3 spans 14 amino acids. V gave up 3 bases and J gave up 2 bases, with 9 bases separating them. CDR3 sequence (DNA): TGTGCCAGCAGTTTGGAGCGGCCCACAGATACGCAGTATTTT. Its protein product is CASSLERPTDTQYF.

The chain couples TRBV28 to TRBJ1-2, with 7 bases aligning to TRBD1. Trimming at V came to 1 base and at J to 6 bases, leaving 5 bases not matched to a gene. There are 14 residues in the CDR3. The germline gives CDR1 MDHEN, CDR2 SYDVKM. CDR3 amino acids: CASSLSDRFHGYTF. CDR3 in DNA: TGTGCCAGCAGTTTATCGGACAGGTTTCATGGCTACACCTTC.

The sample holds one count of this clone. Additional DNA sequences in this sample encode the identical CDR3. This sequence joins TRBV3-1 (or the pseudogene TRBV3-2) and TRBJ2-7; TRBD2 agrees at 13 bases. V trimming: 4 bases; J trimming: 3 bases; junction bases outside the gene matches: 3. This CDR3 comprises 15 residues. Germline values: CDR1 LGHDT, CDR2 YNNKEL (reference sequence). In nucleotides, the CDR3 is TGTGCCAGCAGCCTGGGACTAGCGGGACTCTACGAGCAGTACTTC. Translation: CASSLGLAGLYEQYF.

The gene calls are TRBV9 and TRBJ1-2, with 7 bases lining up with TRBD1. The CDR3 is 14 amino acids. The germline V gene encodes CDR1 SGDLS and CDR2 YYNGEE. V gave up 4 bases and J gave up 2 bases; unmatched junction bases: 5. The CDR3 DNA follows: TGTGCCAGCAGCACTCAACAGGGGAACTATGGCTACACCTTC. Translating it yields CASSTQQGNYGYTF.